Below are 3 T cell receptor beta chains sequenced from a single sample in a study of T cell responses to AZD1222 COVID-19 vaccine. Profiled with immunoSEQ multiplex PCR; TCRdb holds only in-frame clones, not every one. The data show about 140,000 clones, 90% to 95% seen once. The sample in question was peripheral blood, obtained 28 days after the second AZD1222 dose. The receptors were sampled from an adult who received the AZD1222 COVID-19 vaccine.

The J gene is TRBJ1-4, the V gene TRBV18; D possibly corresponds to TRBD1 (5 bases). V lost 1 base to trimming and J lost 7 bases, with 13 bases between them. There are 15 residues in the CDR3. CDR1 is KGHSH, CDR2 LQKENI, per germline. The CDR3 protein is CASSPRRGGFEKLFF. In DNA, the CDR3 is TGTGCCAGCTCACCACGGAGGGGTGGGTTTGAAAAACTGTTTTTT.

The genes are TRBV7-2 and TRBJ2-2, with D maybe TRBD2 (6 bases). Germline loops: CDR1 SGHTA, CDR2 FQGNSA. The CDR3 contains 15 residues. V dropped 5 bases and J dropped 6 bases, with 16 bases sitting between them. This chain's CDR3 is CASSLKRAFSGELFF. DNA of the CDR3: TGTGCCAGCAGCCTTAAGCGGGCGTTCTCCGGGGAGCTGTTTTTT.

This clone was counted once. This rearrangement joins TRBV28 to TRBJ1-5; D call uncertain. Trimming stripped 7 bases from V and 4 bases from J, with 17 bases between. CDR1 is MDHEN and CDR2 is SYDVKM in the germline V gene. The CDR3 contains 15 residues. CDR3: CASKPSLGDNQPQHF. CDR3 coding DNA: TGTGCCAGCAAACCCTCCCTTGGGGATAATCAGCCCCAGCATTTT.